This T cell receptor (beta chain) stems from a study of CD8+CD57+ T cells in acquired aplastic anemia. Overall study: Recorded DNA amounts for sorted CD4+ and CD8+ cells had an average of around 3.5 ug.

For CDR3 and TCR beta VDJ profiling, genomic DNA was the template used. Via MiXCR, TCRdb re-called the reads, giving one row per CDR3 protein. The data hold some 180,000 distinct CDR3 sequences, with roughly 60% observed a single time. The CDR3 runs to 18 residues. The V gene's germline CDR1 is SGHTA and CDR2 FQGTGA. V lost 2 bases, J lost 2 bases, and 22 bases lay in between. Patients included in sequencing had previously demonstrated CD8+CD57+ cell expansion by flow cytometry. Sequenced material: sorted CD4+, CD8+, or CD8+CD57+ T cells (not recorded which) from PBMCs. The receptor's source is a human donor with aplastic anemia. This chain connects TRBV7-3 to TRBJ2-7; tentative D call: TRBD2 (6 bases). The CDR3, as DNA: TGTGCCAGCAGCTTAGCGGGGTACACCCACGGAGGAACCTACGAGCAGTACTTC. Translated: CASSLAGYTHGGTYEQYF.